Shown below are 24 T cell receptor beta chains from a single sample sequenced in a study of cytomegalovirus exposure and HLA in healthy donors. PCR primers comprised 60 Vbeta and 13 Jbeta primers. TCRdb's table, derived via immunoSEQ multiplex PCR, lists solely in-frame clones and lacks some. This sample has about 200,000 clones, with more than 65% found just once. The sample consisted of PBMCs. All receptors derive from a man between 45 and 60 years old in good health and CMV-seronegative.

V usage is TRBV5-1 and J usage is TRBJ2-3; a weak D match, TRBD1 (7 bases). Trimming shortened V by 3 bases and J by 0 bases, and 14 bases separated the two germline ends. This CDR3 has 16 residues. Germline values: CDR1 SGHRS, CDR2 YFSETQ. The CDR3: CASSSETGRSTDTQYF. CDR3 in DNA: TGCGCCAGCAGCTCAGAGACAGGGAGGAGCACAGATACGCAGTATTTT.

CDR3: CASSDVGASSGNTIYF. CDR3 nucleotides: TGCGCCAGCAGTGATGTAGGGGCGAGCTCTGGAAACACCATATATTTT. The V call is TRBV10-2, the J call TRBJ1-3; TRBD1 is a possible D gene (5 bases). Germline assignment: CDR1 WSHSY and CDR2 SAAADI. This CDR3 comprises 16 residues. Trimming cost V 3 bases and J 0 bases, with 12 bases left between them.

The rearrangement joins TRBV7-8 to TRBJ1-1, with a possible D match to TRBD1 (5 bases). Trimming stripped 4 bases from V and 1 base from J, with 10 bases between. CDR1 and CDR2 from the germline V gene are SGHVS and FQNEAQ. This CDR3 region has 14 residues. The CDR3 DNA sequence: TGTGCCAGCAGCTATTCCAGGGCGAACACTGAAGCTTTCTTT. Residues: CASSYSRANTEAFF.

The V gene is TRBV11-2, the J gene TRBJ2-3; 8 bases match TRBD2. The CDR3 extends over 17 amino acids. The V gene's germline CDR1 is SGHAT and CDR2 FQNNGV. J was trimmed by 2 bases and V by 3 bases; bases with no gene match: 10. The CDR3 loop reads CASSFSWVAGPTDTQYF. CDR3 DNA sequence: TGTGCCAGCAGCTTCTCCTGGGTAGCGGGGCCCACAGATACGCAGTATTTT.

The V call is TRBV27, the J call TRBJ2-1, with 9 positions matching TRBD2. The V and J ends lost 6 bases and 0 bases, in that order; junction bases with no gene match: 9. The germline CDR1 and CDR2 sequences are MNHEY and SMNVEV (reference sequence). The CDR3 is 17 residues long. The DNA of the CDR3 is TGTGCCAGCAGCCAACATGGACTAGCGAGCTCCTACAATGAGCAGTTCTTC. Its translation is CASSQHGLASSYNEQFF.

The genes are TRBV6-1 and TRBJ2-4, with 7 bases matching TRBD2. The CDR3 extends over 14 amino acids. The J segment lost 3 bases and the V segment lost 6 bases, leaving 5 bases of the junction unmatched. CDR1 and CDR2 from the germline V gene are MNHNS and SASEGT. The CDR3 bases are TGTGCCAGCAGAACTAGCGCGAGCAAAAACATTCAGTACTTC. Its translation is CASRTSASKNIQYF.

The chain employs TRBV29-1 and TRBJ2-4; D may be TRBD2 (6 bases). Trimming took 3 bases from V and 3 from J, leaving 6 bases between them. This CDR3 has 12 residues. Germline V gene lookup returns CDR1 SQVTM and CDR2 ANQGSEA. CDR3 in amino acids: CSVEGLKNIQYF. DNA for the CDR3: TGCAGCGTTGAGGGACTCAAAAACATTCAGTACTTC. The full variable domain, in which reference TRBV29-1 and TRBJ2-4 provide the parts outside the CDR3, is SAVISQKPSRDICQRGTSLTIQCQVDSQVTMMFWYRQQPGQSLTLIATANQGSEATYESGFVIDKFPISRPNLTFSTLTVSNMSPEDSSIYLCSVEGLKNIQYFGAGTRLSVL.

The chain carries TRBV5-1 and TRBJ2-7; 9 bases agree with TRBD1. Per germline, CDR1 SGHRS and CDR2 YFSETQ. With 4 bases clipped from V and 6 bases from J, the junction kept 8 bases outside the gene matches. This CDR3 is 14 amino acids long. The CDR3 DNA reads as TGCGCCAGCAGCATCTCGGGACAGGGAGCCGAGCAGTACTTC. Its protein is CASSISGQGAEQYF.

In its sample, this clone was seen once. This chain uses TRBV27 with TRBJ2-1, with 7 bases fitting TRBD1. V gave up 7 bases and J gave up 9 bases; unmatched junction bases: 15. CDR3 size: 15 residues. Germline V gene sequence: CDR1 MNHEY, CDR2 SMNVEV (reference sequence). DNA for the CDR3: TGTGCCAGCACCCCAACAGGGGTCCCGTCGGGTGAGCAGTTCTTC. Translated: CASTPTGVPSGEQFF.

The chain carries TRBV7-3 and TRBJ2-5; 9 positions match TRBD1. The J call may be incorrect, as the DNA end agrees better with TRBJ2-7. The CDR3 has 16 residues. Germline V gives CDR1 SGHTA, CDR2 FQGTGA. The CDR3 DNA reads as TGTGCCAGCAGCCCCAAGATGACAGGGGGTCTCGACGAGCAGTACTTC. Translated, it gives CASSPKMTGGLDEQYF.

This sequence joins TRBV5-1 and TRBJ2-1; D is perhaps TRBD2 (5 bases). V was cut by 0 bases and J by 3 bases, with 7 bases left in between. Germline lookup yields CDR1 SGHRS and CDR2 YFSETQ. The CDR3 sequence is 14 residues long. The CDR3 DNA follows: TGCGCCAGCAGCTTGGGAAGCGGCTACAATGAGCAGTTCTTC. Encoded protein: CASSLGSGYNEQFF.

The CDR3 region is CASNDGRGPLTGELFF. The CDR3 bases are TGTGCCAGCAACGACGGCAGGGGACCTCTTACCGGGGAGCTGTTTTTT. The V and J genes are TRBV9 and TRBJ2-2; D may be TRBD1 (6 bases). Trimming pared 6 bases from V and 5 bases from J, leaving 20 bases between. CDR3 length: 16 residues. Germline V gene data show CDR1 as SGDLS and CDR2 as YYNGEE. Variable domain in full (rest from reference TRBV9 and TRBJ2-2): DSGVTQTPKHLITATGQRVTLRCSPRSGDLSVYWYQQSLDQGLQFLIQYYNGEERAKGNILERFSAQQFPDLHSELNLSSLELGDSALYFCASNDGRGPLTGELFFGEGSRLTVL.

The rearrangement joins TRBV11-2 to TRBJ2-1, with a possible D match to TRBD2 (5 bases). This CDR3 contains 14 residues. V was trimmed by 5 bases and J by 5 bases, leaving 13 bases between them. The germline CDR1 and CDR2 sequences are SGHAT and FQNNGV. The CDR3 here is CASSPTRDDNEQFF. The CDR3, as DNA: TGTGCCAGCAGCCCAACGAGGGATGACAATGAGCAGTTCTTC.

The V gene is TRBV30, the J gene TRBJ2-1, with TRBD1 identical over 11 bases. The trim removed 5 bases at V and 6 bases at J, leaving 9 bases unmatched. Germline CDR1 GTSNPN, CDR2 SVGIG (reference sequence). The CDR3 has 15 amino acids. The CDR3 protein is CAWYRDRGMFNEQFF. The CDR3 DNA reads TGTGCCTGGTACCGGGACAGGGGGATGTTCAATGAGCAGTTCTTC. The variable domain in full, with the rest retrieved from reference TRBV30 and TRBJ2-1, is SQTIHQWPATLVQPVGSPLSLECTVEGTSNPNLYWYRQAAGRGLQLLFYSVGIGQISSEVPQNLSASRPQDRQFILSSKKLLLSDSGFYLCAWYRDRGMFNEQFFGPGTRLTVL.

This chain links TRBV2 with TRBJ2-7; D is perhaps TRBD2 (5 bases). The CDR3 spans 15 residues. Deletions cut 3 bases from V and 5 bases from J, with 17 bases between. Germline V gene lookup returns CDR1 SNHLY and CDR2 FYNNEI. The CDR3, as DNA: TGTGCCAGCAGTGATACCACGGGTTCGGAGGACGAGCAGTACTTC. It specifies CASSDTTGSEDEQYF.

This chain uses TRBV11-2 with TRBJ2-3; D possibly corresponds to TRBD2 (5 bases). Trimming cost V 4 bases and J 0 bases, with 5 bases left between them. This CDR3 has 13 amino acids. Germline loops: CDR1 SGHAT, CDR2 FQNNGV. The CDR3 DNA sequence: TGTGCCAGCAGCTGGAGGAGCACAGATACGCAGTATTTT. It specifies CASSWRSTDTQYF.

The chain joins TRBV7-2 to TRBJ2-5; 11 bases are a match to TRBD2. CDR1 is SGHTA, CDR2 FQGNSA, per germline. The CDR3 is 15 amino acids. Trimming at V came to 5 bases and at J to 4 bases, leaving 6 bases not matched to a gene. CDR3 sequence reads: CASSATSGSGETQYF. Written as DNA, the CDR3 is TGTGCCAGCAGCGCAACTAGCGGGAGTGGAGAGACCCAGTACTTC.

The rearrangement links TRBV28 to TRBJ2-7; D not resolved. The CDR3 contains 12 residues. V was pared by 5 bases and J by 2 bases, with 7 bases between. Germline CDR1 reads MDHEN; CDR2 reads SYDVKM. This CDR3 reads CASSREAYEQYF. In DNA form, the CDR3 reads TGTGCCAGCAGTCGCGAAGCCTACGAGCAGTACTTC.

The V gene is TRBV5-6, the J gene TRBJ2-5; 8 positions match TRBD1. With 4 bases clipped from V and 3 bases from J, the junction kept 8 bases outside the gene matches. The CDR3 runs to 15 residues. Germline CDR1 SGHDT, CDR2 YYEEEE. Written as DNA, the CDR3 is TGTGCCAGCAGCAGATTCGGGACAGGAGAAGAGACCCAGTACTTC. This sequence encodes CASSRFGTGEETQYF.

The rearrangement joins TRBV19 to TRBJ1-2, with a tentative D call TRBD1 (5 bases). The CDR3 consists of 13 residues. Trimming pared 8 bases from V and 0 bases from J, leaving 10 bases between. Germline V gene sequence: CDR1 LNHDA, CDR2 SQIVND (reference sequence). The CDR3 nucleotides are TGTGCCAGTCGGGCAGGGTCTAACTATGGCTACACCTTC. This sequence encodes CASRAGSNYGYTF.

The chain has TRBV7-8 and TRBJ2-2, with 8 bases identical to TRBD1. After removal of 5 bases from V and 3 bases from J, the junction contained 11 bases not matched to a gene. CDR1 is SGHVS, CDR2 FQNEAQ, per germline. The CDR3 length is 17 residues. The CDR3, as DNA: TGTGCCAGCAGCAGACCCCGGGACAGGAGGCACACCGGGGAGCTGTTTTTT. This sequence encodes CASSRPRDRRHTGELFF.

V usage is TRBV30 and J usage is TRBJ2-7; tentatively, D is TRBD1 (6 bases). Trimming stripped 3 bases from V and 10 bases from J, with 10 bases between. This CDR3 is 10 amino acids long. Per the germline V gene, CDR1 is GTSNPN and CDR2 is SVGIG (reference sequence). CDR3 residues: CAWSRDNQYF. The CDR3 bases are TGTGCCTGGAGCAGGGACAACCAGTACTTC.

The V and J genes are TRBV29-1 and TRBJ1-1, with D possibly matching TRBD1 (5 bases). This CDR3 contains 13 residues. Germline V lookup: CDR1 SQVTM, CDR2 ANQGSEA. Trimming removed 4 bases from V and 5 bases from J, with 14 bases in between. CDR3 DNA: TGCAGCGTTGTGAGGGGACGGGGGACTGAAGCTTTCTTT. It translates to CSVVRGRGTEAFF.

The genes are TRBV10-3 and TRBJ1-1; maybe TRBD1 (6 bases). Germline CDR1 reads ENHRY; CDR2 reads SYGVKD. Trimming pared 4 bases from V and 2 bases from J, leaving 14 bases between. The length of the CDR3 is 15 residues. The CDR3, as DNA: TGTGCCATCAGTGTAGGGGACACCGCTAACACTGAAGCTTTCTTT. Amino acid sequence: CAISVGDTANTEAFF.